This T cell receptor (beta chain) originates from a study of blood T cell repertoires in COVID-19. For the study at large: COVID-19 samples from acute and convalescent phases originated in the United States, Italy and Spain. Sources were T cells, B-cell-depleted T cells, or PBMCs; the material itself was cDNA or gDNA.

The V end was cut by 5 bases, the J end by 1 base, with 11 bases between. Germline CDR1 reads MNHEY; CDR2 reads SVGAGI. This CDR3 comprises 14 residues. In the original processing: Reference gene primer amplification in the assay estimated nucleated cell counts. Assay: immunoSEQ multiplex PCR; the TCRdb copy retains only in-frame clones and omits some. V and J calls and clone size are as listed in that table; D and trimming were resolved from the DNA. This table holds tens of thousands of clones, roughly 86% found once. The sequence was obtained from a man over 45 with acute or convalescent COVID-19. The sample comprised peripheral blood. V usage is TRBV6-5 and J usage is TRBJ1-1; perhaps TRBD1 as D (6 bases). The CDR3 sequence: CASSQGTANTEAFF. CDR3 sequence (DNA): TGTGCCAGCAGTCAGGGGACGGCGAACACTGAAGCTTTCTTT.